The clone carrying this T cell receptor (beta chain) was counted between two and nine times. Its antigen is not known. This specimen comes from a study of shared clonotypes between healthy human individuals. The study, taken as a whole, reports: Around 5% was the fraction of naive CD4 clonotypes found shared across four donors.

V lost 8 bases and J lost 5; bases outside the gene matches: 4. Germline lookup yields CDR1 SGHRS and CDR2 YFSETQ. CDR3 size: 13 residues. Sequencing was at deep level. Several immunoSEQ 96-well plates shared each subset's DNA, each plate a replicate. Here immunoSEQ multiplex PCR was the method, and the copy in TCRdb shows in-frame clones only, minus some. The sample has about a million clones, around 74% seen once; the top ten hold approximately 1.3%. This receptor was obtained from a man younger than 35 in good health. The source material was memory CD4+ T cells sorted from blood. The subset denotes: CD45RA-negative fraction. The gene calls are TRBV5-1 and TRBJ1-6, with 7 bases lining up with TRBD1. CDR3 bases: TGCGCCAGTAGACAGGGTGATAATTCACCCCTCCACTTT. It translates to CASRQGDNSPLHF. Together with reference TRBV5-1 and TRBJ1-6, the CDR3 gives the full variable domain: KAGVTQTPRYLIKTRGQQVTLSCSPISGHRSVSWYQQTPGQGLQFLFEYFSETQRNKGNFPGRFSGRQFSNSRSEMNVSTLELGDSALYLCASRQGDNSPLHFGNGTRLTVT.